The 8 T cell receptor beta chains below all came from one sample that was sequenced in a study of hypomethylating agent response in myelodysplastic syndrome (dated by TCRdb to the early 2020s). Receptor amplification or capture employed the immunoSEQ multiplex PCR assay. TCRdb carries this immuneACCESS record with in-frame sequences only. Its versions omit some clonotypes, under half of them owing to an unresolved V gene in the studies checked, with the rest unexplained. This sample comprises thousands of clones, approximately 80% of them detected only once. The ten largest clones add up to 26% of the sample. The sequencing used bone marrow, collected before or after starting hypomethylating agent treatment for myelodysplastic syndrome (not recorded which). These receptors were obtained from a human donor with myelodysplastic syndrome.

The rearrangement links TRBV6-1 to TRBJ2-7, with TRBD2 as a possible D gene (6 bases). The germline V and J ends were trimmed by 6 bases and 0 bases, with 15 bases remaining between them. This CDR3 contains 15 residues. In germline, CDR1 is MNHNS, CDR2 SASEGT. CDR3 loop: CASRIRDSSSYEQYF. CDR3 bases: TGTGCCAGCAGGATCCGGGACTCGAGCTCCTACGAGCAGTACTTC.

The chain couples TRBV6-5 to TRBJ2-7, with 7 bases matching TRBD1. Germline loops: CDR1 MNHEY, CDR2 SVGAGI. V gave up 4 bases and J gave up 3 bases; unmatched junction bases: 6. CDR3 length equals 14 residues. The CDR3 DNA reads TGTGCCAGCAGTTCCCGGACAGGAGGCTACGAGCAGTACTTC. This sequence encodes CASSSRTGGYEQYF.

This chain joins TRBV5-6 and TRBJ2-7; 13 bases are a match to TRBD2. CDR3 length: 15 residues. The V gene end was trimmed by 2 bases and the J gene end by 2 bases; junction bases not matched to a gene: 1. CDR1 and CDR2 (germline): SGHDT, YYEEEE. The CDR3 DNA sequence: TGTGCCAGCAGCTTTGGACTAGCGGGAGCCTACGAGCAGTACTTC. Its protein product is CASSFGLAGAYEQYF.

The gene calls are TRBV9 and TRBJ2-1; perhaps TRBD2 as D (7 bases). The CDR3 loop spans 18 amino acids. Trimming shortened V by 0 bases and J by 0 bases, and 16 bases separated the two germline ends. Germline CDR1 is SGDLS and CDR2 is YYNGEE. CDR3: CASSVGGGGMSSYNEQFF. As DNA, the CDR3 is TGTGCCAGCAGCGTAGGAGGGGGGGGAATGAGCTCCTACAATGAGCAGTTCTTC.

V usage is TRBV18 and J usage is TRBJ1-5; no definite D call. Looked up from germline, CDR1 is KGHSH and CDR2 is LQKENI. The CDR3 is made up of 15 amino acids. Trimming stripped 5 bases from V and 2 bases from J, with 13 bases between. The CDR3 DNA reads as TGTGCCAGCTCAACATCTCCTGGGGGCAATCAGCCCCAGCATTTT. This codes for CASSTSPGGNQPQHF.

The chain recombines TRBV7-2 with TRBJ1-2, with a possible D match to TRBD1 (6 bases). Germline assignment: CDR1 SGHTA and CDR2 FQGNSA. This CDR3 is built from 14 residues. The ends were cut back, 5 bases at V and 5 bases at J, with 15 bases in the middle. This CDR3 is CASSGRDKRYGYTF. The DNA of the CDR3 is TGTGCCAGCAGCGGGCGGGACAAGAGATATGGCTACACCTTC. The whole variable domain, filled in from reference TRBV7-2 and TRBJ1-2, reads GAGVSQSPSNKVTEKGKDVELRCDPISGHTALYWYRQSLGQGLEFLIYFQGNSAPDKSGLPSDRFSAERTGGSVSTLTIQRTQQEDSAVYLCASSGRDKRYGYTFGSGTRLTVV.

The table lists this clone with a few counts. The chain has TRBV5-1 and TRBJ1-5, with D possibly being TRBD1 (5 bases). V was cut by 0 bases and J by 9 bases, with 10 bases left in between. Germline V gene data show CDR1 as SGHRS and CDR2 as YFSETQ. This CDR3 has 13 residues. The DNA for the CDR3 is TGCGCCAGCAGCTTGGATGGGCAGGGGCCCCAGCATTTT. This encodes CASSLDGQGPQHF. The variable domain in full, with the rest retrieved from reference TRBV5-1 and TRBJ1-5, is KAGVTQTPRYLIKTRGQQVTLSCSPISGHRSVSWYQQTPGQGLQFLFEYFSETQRNKGNFPGRFSGRQFSNSRSEMNVSTLELGDSALYLCASSLDGQGPQHFGDGTRLSIL.

The rearrangement joins TRBV4-1 to TRBJ1-2; no reliable D call. Germline assignment: CDR1 MGHRA and CDR2 YSYEKL. CDR3 size: 14 residues. V was clipped by 5 bases and J by 3 bases, with 13 bases between them. The CDR3 DNA sequence: TGCGCCAGCAGCTATAACCCAGGTGACTATGGCTACACCTTC. This encodes CASSYNPGDYGYTF.